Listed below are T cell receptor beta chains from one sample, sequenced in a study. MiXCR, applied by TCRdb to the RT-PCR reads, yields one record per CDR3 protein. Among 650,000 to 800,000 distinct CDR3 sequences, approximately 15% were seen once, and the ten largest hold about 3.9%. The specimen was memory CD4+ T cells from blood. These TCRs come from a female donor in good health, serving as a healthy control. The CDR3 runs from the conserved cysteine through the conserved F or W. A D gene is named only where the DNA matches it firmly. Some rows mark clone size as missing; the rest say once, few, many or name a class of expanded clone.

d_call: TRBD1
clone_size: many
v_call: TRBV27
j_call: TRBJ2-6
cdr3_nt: TGTGCCAGCAGAATTTTAGGACAGGGCTTCTCTGGGGCCAACGTCCTGACTTTC
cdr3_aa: CASRILGQGFSGANVLTF

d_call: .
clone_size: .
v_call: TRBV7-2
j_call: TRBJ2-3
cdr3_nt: TGTGCCAGCAGCTTAGCACAAGGAATTACAGATACGCAGTATTTT
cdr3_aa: CASSLAQGITDTQYF

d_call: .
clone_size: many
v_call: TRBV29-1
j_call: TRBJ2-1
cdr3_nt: TGCAGCGTTTTTAGGCCCCTTTACAATGAGCAGTTCTTC
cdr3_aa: CSVFRPLYNEQFF

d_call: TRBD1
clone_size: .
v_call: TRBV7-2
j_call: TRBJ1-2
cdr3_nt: TGTGCCAGCAGCTTGTACAGGGGCGAGGGCTATGGCTACACCTTC
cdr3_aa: CASSLYRGEGYGYTF

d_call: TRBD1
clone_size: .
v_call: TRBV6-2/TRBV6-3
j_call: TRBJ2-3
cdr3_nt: TGTGCCAGCAGTCCACAGGGGGCCGGCACAGATACGCAGTATTTT
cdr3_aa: CASSPQGAGTDTQYF

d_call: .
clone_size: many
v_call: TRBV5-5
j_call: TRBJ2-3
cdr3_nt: TGTGCCAGCAGCTTGGCAGTTGGGGGACGCGCAGATACGCAGTATTTT
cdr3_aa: CASSLAVGGRADTQYF

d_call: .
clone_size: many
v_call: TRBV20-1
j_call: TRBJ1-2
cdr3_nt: TGCAGTGCTAGAGCGACGGGGTCCACCTATGGCTACACCTTC
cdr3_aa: CSARATGSTYGYTF

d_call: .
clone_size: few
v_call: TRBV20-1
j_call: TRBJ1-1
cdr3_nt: TGCAGTGCCGTCCGGGAGGTAGACACTGAAGCTTTCTTT
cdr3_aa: CSAVREVDTEAFF

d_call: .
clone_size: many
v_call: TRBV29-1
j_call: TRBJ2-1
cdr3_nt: TGCAGCGTTGGCCAGGGTAACGGCAATGAGCAGTTCTTC
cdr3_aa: CSVGQGNGNEQFF

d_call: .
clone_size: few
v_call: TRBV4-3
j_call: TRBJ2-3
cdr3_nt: TGCGCCAGCAGCCAAGATGGTGGGAGTGGTACGCAGTATTTT
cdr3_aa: CASSQDGGSGTQYF

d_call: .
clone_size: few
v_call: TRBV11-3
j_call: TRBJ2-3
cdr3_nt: TGTGCCAGCAGCTTAAGAGTCGGGAGCGGTACGCAGTATTTT
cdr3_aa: CASSLRVGSGTQYF